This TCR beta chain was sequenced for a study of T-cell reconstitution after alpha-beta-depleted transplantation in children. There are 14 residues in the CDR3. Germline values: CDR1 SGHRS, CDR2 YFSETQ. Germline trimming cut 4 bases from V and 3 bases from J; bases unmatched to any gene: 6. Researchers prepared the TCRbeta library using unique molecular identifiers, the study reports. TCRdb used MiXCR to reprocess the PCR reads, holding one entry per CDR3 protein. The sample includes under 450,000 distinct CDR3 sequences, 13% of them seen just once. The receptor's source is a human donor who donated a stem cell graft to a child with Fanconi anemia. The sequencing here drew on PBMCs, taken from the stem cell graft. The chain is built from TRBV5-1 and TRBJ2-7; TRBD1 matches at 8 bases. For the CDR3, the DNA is TGCGCCAGCAGCGAACGGACAGGGAACTACGAGCAGTACTTC. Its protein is CASSERTGNYEQYF. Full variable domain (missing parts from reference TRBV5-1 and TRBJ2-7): KAGVTQTPRYLIKTRGQQVTLSCSPISGHRSVSWYQQTPGQGLQFLFEYFSETQRNKGNFPGRFSGRQFSNSRSEMNVSTLELGDSALYLCASSERTGNYEQYFGPGTRLTVT.